The 32 T cell receptor beta chains below all came from one sample that was sequenced in a study of OX40 agonist ivuxolimab in advanced cancers. The protocol was immunoSEQ multiplex PCR, while the TCRdb copy is restricted to in-frame clones and leaves out a portion. The table records about 99,000 clones, roughly 91% of them present only once. The starting material was CD4+ or CD8+ T cells sorted from blood, obtained in a trial of the OX40 agonist ivuxolimab. The receptors here all came from an adult with an advanced solid tumor such as melanoma, head and neck, liver or kidney cancer.

This chain links TRBV28 with TRBJ1-2, with 9 bases fitting TRBD1. There are 17 residues in the CDR3. V shed 5 bases, J shed 4 bases, and the junction held 14 bases outside the gene matches. Germline V gene sequence: CDR1 MDHEN, CDR2 SYDVKM. CDR3 residues: CASSALTQGAGPYGYTF. The CDR3 region has the DNA TGTGCCAGCAGTGCCCTCACACAGGGGGCCGGGCCCTATGGCTACACCTTC.

The chain has TRBV28 and TRBJ2-7; the match to TRBD1 covers 9 bases. CDR1 and CDR2 from the germline V gene are MDHEN and SYDVKM. The CDR3 is 12 amino acids. The V gene end was trimmed by 9 bases and the J gene end by 4 bases; junction bases not matched to a gene: 4. The CDR3 DNA is TGTGCCAGTGGACAGGGGTGGTACGAGCAGTACTTC. It translates to CASGQGWYEQYF. Variable domain in full (rest from reference TRBV28 and TRBJ2-7): DVKVTQSSRYLVKRTGEKVFLECVQDMDHENMFWYRQDPGLGLRLIYFSYDVKMKEKGDIPEGYSVSREKKERFSLILESASTNQTSMYLCASGQGWYEQYFGPGTRLTVT.

This clone has just one count. The chain couples TRBV5-1 to TRBJ2-5, with unresolved D. This CDR3 spans 15 amino acids. Germline CDR1 SGHRS, CDR2 YFSETQ. V lost 2 bases and J lost 1, with 12 bases in between. The DNA for the CDR3 is TGCGCCAGCAGCTTATTCCGGACCCCCCAAGAGACCCAGTACTTC. It codes for CASSLFRTPQETQYF. The entire variable domain, with the rest obtained from reference TRBV5-1 and TRBJ2-5, is as follows: KAGVTQTPRYLIKTRGQQVTLSCSPISGHRSVSWYQQTPGQGLQFLFEYFSETQRNKGNFPGRFSGRQFSNSRSEMNVSTLELGDSALYLCASSLFRTPQETQYFGPGTRLLVL.

The J gene is TRBJ1-3, the V gene TRBV5-6; D is unclear. This CDR3 has 16 residues. V was clipped by 1 base and J by 0 bases, with 11 bases between them. CDR1 is SGHDT, CDR2 YYEEEE, per germline. This chain's CDR3 is CASSLFGPGSGNTIYF. As DNA, the CDR3 is TGTGCCAGCAGCTTGTTCGGCCCTGGCTCTGGAAACACCATATATTTT.

The chain carries TRBV2 and TRBJ2-5; D tentatively reads TRBD1 or TRBD2 (6 bases each). Germline V gives CDR1 SNHLY, CDR2 FYNNEI. This CDR3 spans 14 amino acids. V was trimmed by 5 bases and J by 2 bases, leaving 12 bases between them. The CDR3 spells CASSITGAQETQYF. DNA of the CDR3: TGTGCCAGCAGTATAACGGGGGCTCAAGAGACCCAGTACTTC. The whole variable domain, remainder taken from reference TRBV2 and TRBJ2-5, is EPEVTQTPSHQVTQMGQEVILRCVPISNHLYFYWYRQILGQKVEFLVSFYNNEISEKSEIFDDQFSVERPDGSNFTLKIRSTKLEDSAMYFCASSITGAQETQYFGPGTRLLVL.

This clone was seen once. This chain connects TRBV5-1 to TRBJ2-1; D might be TRBD1 (7 bases). CDR1 and CDR2 (germline): SGHRS, YFSETQ. The CDR3 extends over 15 amino acids. Trimming pared 4 bases from V and 6 bases from J, leaving 17 bases between. Here the CDR3 DNA reads TGCGCCAGCAGCCCATCAGGGGGGTCAGGCAATGAGCAGTTCTTC. Translation: CASSPSGGSGNEQFF.

This clone has only one observation. The chain combines TRBV11-2 with TRBJ2-7; 9 bases align to TRBD2. The germline gives CDR1 SGHAT, CDR2 FQNNGV. V trimming: 3 bases; J trimming: 6 bases; junction bases outside the gene matches: 9. CDR3 length equals 15 residues. In DNA form, the CDR3 reads TGTGCCAGCAGCTTCATAGCGGGAGTAAATCTCGAGCAGTACTTC. It yields the protein CASSFIAGVNLEQYF.

CDR3 protein: CASSSPDRDITGELFF. The CDR3 coding sequence is TGTGCCAGCAGCTCCCCAGACAGGGATATCACCGGGGAGCTGTTTTTT. This sequence joins TRBV5-4 and TRBJ2-2; 7 nucleotides match TRBD1. V was clipped by 3 bases and J by 4 bases; unmatched bases: 9. Germline CDR1 SGHNT, CDR2 YYREEE (reference sequence). The length of the CDR3 is 16 residues.

The V call is TRBV6-5, the J call TRBJ2-7; a possible D gene is TRBD1 (5 bases). CDR3 length: 14 amino acids. Germline V gene sequence: CDR1 MNHEY, CDR2 SVGAGI. V gave up 5 bases and J gave up 6 bases, with 17 bases separating them. CDR3 in amino acids: CASSQQVWGLEQYF. Written as DNA, the CDR3 is TGTGCCAGCAGTCAACAGGTATGGGGTCTCGAGCAGTACTTC.

This clone was counted a few times. This chain links TRBV4-3 with TRBJ1-2; tentative D call: TRBD1 (6 bases). This CDR3 spans 14 amino acids. Germline CDR1 reads LGHNA; CDR2 reads YSLEER. The V and J ends lost 1 base and 4 bases respectively, with 10 bases between them. The CDR3, as DNA: TGCGCCAGCAGCCAAGTGACAGGACCCTATGGCTACACCTTC. It codes for CASSQVTGPYGYTF.

This clone was seen once. The rearrangement joins TRBV5-1 to TRBJ2-1, with 12 positions matching TRBD2. CDR3 size: 16 residues. Germline CDR1 reads SGHRS; CDR2 reads YFSETQ. V lost 4 bases, J lost 7 bases, and 9 bases stayed unmatched. Here the CDR3 DNA reads TGCGCCAGCAGCATCCAGACTAGCGGGAGTCTGAATGAGCAGTTCTTC. It is translated as CASSIQTSGSLNEQFF.

V and J are TRBV28 and TRBJ2-5, with TRBD1 matching 9 bases. CDR1 is MDHEN, CDR2 SYDVKM, per germline. CDR3 size: 13 residues. V shed 9 bases, J shed 5 bases, and the junction held 7 bases outside the gene matches. CDR3 residues: CASKQGARETQYF. The CDR3 bases are TGTGCCAGTAAACAGGGGGCGCGTGAGACCCAGTACTTC. The variable domain in full, completed from reference TRBV28 and TRBJ2-5, reads DVKVTQSSRYLVKRTGEKVFLECVQDMDHENMFWYRQDPGLGLRLIYFSYDVKMKEKGDIPEGYSVSREKKERFSLILESASTNQTSMYLCASKQGARETQYFGPGTRLLVL.

The CDR3 region is CASSLDLNVTGADTEAFF. In nucleotides, the CDR3 is TGTGCCAGCAGCTTAGATTTAAATGTCACGGGGGCAGACACTGAAGCTTTCTTT. The chain combines TRBV11-3 with TRBJ1-1; possibly TRBD1 for D (6 bases). Trimming shortened V by 0 bases and J by 3 bases, and 20 bases separated the two germline ends. CDR1 and CDR2 from the germline V gene are SGHNT and YENEEA. The CDR3 contains 18 residues.

This clone was detected once. V is TRBV27 and J is TRBJ1-5, with a tentative D call TRBD1 (5 bases). Germline V gene lookup returns CDR1 MNHEY and CDR2 SMNVEV (reference sequence). The CDR3 has 15 amino acids. The ends were cut back, 2 bases at V and 0 bases at J, with 8 bases in the middle. CDR3 amino acids: CASSLGQGSNQPQHF. CDR3 bases: TGTGCCAGCAGTTTAGGGCAGGGTAGCAATCAGCCCCAGCATTTT.

The table lists this clone with a few counts. The chain recombines TRBV5-1 with TRBJ2-7; 7 bases line up with TRBD2. Losses at the gene ends were 5 bases for V and 0 bases for J; bases not matched to a gene: 8. Looked up from germline, CDR1 is SGHRS and CDR2 is YFSETQ. The CDR3 has 15 residues. The CDR3 region is CASRKGLVSSYEQYF. CDR3 coding DNA: TGCGCCAGCAGGAAAGGACTAGTCTCCTCCTACGAGCAGTACTTC.

The J gene is TRBJ1-5, the V gene TRBV28; D is uncertain. Germline V gene data show CDR1 as MDHEN and CDR2 as SYDVKM. The length of the CDR3 is 12 residues. V lost 6 bases and J 3 bases, leaving 6 bases between the germline ends. CDR3 in DNA: TGTGCCAGCAGATCCCACAATCAGCCCCAGCATTTT. Protein product: CASRSHNQPQHF.

The gene calls are TRBV5-1 and TRBJ1-2; 9 bases agree with TRBD1. In germline, CDR1 is SGHRS, CDR2 YFSETQ. The CDR3 extends over 14 amino acids. With V trimmed by 0 bases and J by 3 bases, 0 bases remained unmatched. The CDR3 loop is CASSLGDRDYGYTF. The DNA for the CDR3 is TGCGCCAGCAGCTTGGGGGACAGGGACTATGGCTACACCTTC.

The V call is TRBV6-1, the J call TRBJ2-2; D is tentatively TRBD1 or TRBD2 (6 bases each). V was shortened by 9 bases and J by 6 bases, with 14 bases between the two germline ends. CDR1 is MNHNS, CDR2 SASEGT, per germline. The CDR3 has 13 residues. The CDR3 loop is CASRERGAGELFF. CDR3 sequence (DNA): TGTGCCAGTAGGGAAAGGGGGGCCGGGGAGCTGTTTTTT.

The chain recombines TRBV5-4 with TRBJ2-2; tentative D call: TRBD2 (6 bases). CDR3 length: 16 residues. Germline V lookup: CDR1 SGHNT, CDR2 YYREEE (reference sequence). Between the trimmed V and J ends, which lost 4 bases and 0 bases, there was a span of 13 bases. The DNA of the CDR3 is TGTGCCAGCAGCAATTTAATAGCGGCGAACACCGGGGAGCTGTTTTTT. Its protein is CASSNLIAANTGELFF.

V gene TRBV23-1 combines with J gene TRBJ2-7; D remains unclear. TRBV23-1 is reported as an ORF; its role is uncertain. This CDR3 comprises 12 residues. Trimming pared 3 bases from V and 3 bases from J, leaving 6 bases between. CDR3 bases: TGCGCCAGCAGTCACCGCGTCTACGAGCAGTACTTC. Its translation: CASSHRVYEQYF.

The rearrangement uses TRBV10-2 and TRBJ2-7; TRBD2 matches at 8 bases. CDR1 and CDR2 from the germline V gene are WSHSY and SAAADI. The CDR3 is 15 residues long. The V and J ends lost 5 bases and 0 bases, in that order; junction bases with no gene match: 6. This chain's CDR3 is CASSSSGTSSYEQYF. The CDR3 DNA follows: TGCGCCAGCAGTTCATCGGGGACTAGCTCCTACGAGCAGTACTTC.

This sequence joins TRBV11-2 and TRBJ2-3; D ambiguous. In germline, CDR1 is SGHAT, CDR2 FQNNGV. V lost 5 bases, J lost 2 bases, and 5 bases lay in between. The CDR3 covers 12 residues. CDR3 protein: CASSPNTDTQYF. DNA for the CDR3: TGTGCCAGCAGCCCTAACACAGATACGCAGTATTTT.

The chain is built from TRBV28 and TRBJ2-7; TRBD1 aligns across 8 bases. Germline trimming cut 2 bases from V and 2 bases from J; bases unmatched to any gene: 5. The CDR3 is 15 residues long. Germline CDR1 is MDHEN and CDR2 is SYDVKM. The chain's CDR3 is CASSLITGGPYEQYF. For the CDR3, the DNA is TGTGCCAGCAGTTTAATTACAGGGGGGCCCTACGAGCAGTACTTC.

This rearrangement joins TRBV28 to TRBJ2-7, with D possibly being TRBD1 (5 bases). V was trimmed by 2 bases and J by 2 bases, leaving 10 bases between them. The CDR3 length is 14 residues. CDR1 and CDR2 (germline): MDHEN, SYDVKM. The CDR3 sequence: CASSLSARAYEQYF. In DNA form, the CDR3 reads TGTGCCAGCAGTTTAAGTGCCAGGGCCTACGAGCAGTACTTC.

This chain joins TRBV6-5 and TRBJ2-7; weak D call: TRBD1 (6 bases). CDR3 length: 14 amino acids. CDR1 is MNHEY and CDR2 is SVGAGI in the germline V gene. Trimming stripped 5 bases from V and 6 bases from J, with 17 bases between. In DNA form, the CDR3 reads TGTGCCAGCAGTCAGGGGACGGTACTAGGCGAGCAGTACTTC. Translating gives CASSQGTVLGEQYF.

The chain has TRBV18 and TRBJ1-1; 9 bases align to TRBD1. From germline, CDR1 is KGHSH and CDR2 LQKENI. V lost 4 bases to trimming and J lost 4 bases; unmatched junction nucleotides: 13. The CDR3 consists of 17 residues. Here the CDR3 DNA reads TGTGCCAGCTCACTCCCGCGGACAGGGGTAGGTCGCACTGAAGCTTTCTTT. Encoded protein: CASSLPRTGVGRTEAFF.

The chain combines TRBV11-2 with TRBJ2-3; 10 nucleotides agree with TRBD2. Per the germline V gene, CDR1 is SGHAT and CDR2 is FQNNGV. J lost 6 bases, V lost 4 bases, and 13 bases had no gene match. CDR3 length: 17 residues. The chain's CDR3 is CASSWGRASGRADTQYF. CDR3 coding DNA: TGTGCCAGCAGCTGGGGGCGGGCTAGCGGGAGAGCGGATACGCAGTATTTT.

This rearrangement joins TRBV5-1 to TRBJ2-5, with 15 bases lining up with TRBD2. Germline V gives CDR1 SGHRS, CDR2 YFSETQ. CDR3 length equals 15 residues. V lost 4 bases to trimming and J lost 5 bases; unmatched junction nucleotides: 3. DNA of the CDR3: TGCGCCAGCAGCGGCGGGACTAGCGGGGGGGAGACCCAGTACTTC. It codes for CASSGGTSGGETQYF.

This clone was counted a single time. V is TRBV10-3 and J is TRBJ2-3; 8 bases match TRBD2. The J segment lost 5 bases and the V segment lost 5 bases, leaving 6 bases of the junction unmatched. Germline V gives CDR1 ENHRY, CDR2 SYGVKD. The CDR3 has 14 residues. The chain's CDR3 is CAISSGSGKDTQYF. DNA for the CDR3: TGTGCCATCAGTAGCGGGAGCGGCAAAGATACGCAGTATTTT.

The CDR3 region is CATPTGDSSYNEQFF. Here the CDR3 DNA reads TGTGCCACCCCAACAGGGGATAGCTCCTACAATGAGCAGTTCTTC. V gene TRBV7-9 combines with J gene TRBJ2-1; 7 bases agree with TRBD1. The CDR3 length is 15 residues. V was pared by 10 bases and J by 0 bases, with 9 bases of the junction left unmatched. Germline-derived CDR1 and CDR2 are SEHNR and FQNEAQ (reference sequence).

The J gene is TRBJ2-5, the V gene TRBV10-3; 9 bases are a match to TRBD2. The CDR3 extends over 16 amino acids. Germline assignment: CDR1 ENHRY and CDR2 SYGVKD. V lost 3 bases and J lost 3; bases outside the gene matches: 8. CDR3 in DNA: TGTGCCATCAGTGACCCAGCGGGAGGCCTAAAAGAGACCCAGTACTTC. Translation: CAISDPAGGLKETQYF.

The chain recombines TRBV5-5 with TRBJ1-2; 8 bases match TRBD1. CDR1 and CDR2 from the germline V gene are SGHKS and YYEKEE (reference sequence). With 3 bases clipped from V and 6 bases from J, the junction kept 7 bases outside the gene matches. This CDR3 is built from 14 residues. In DNA form, the CDR3 reads TGTGCCAGCAGCTGGTTGGACAGGGCGGATGGCTACACCTTC. It yields the protein CASSWLDRADGYTF.